The 16 T cell receptor beta chains presented below share a single source sample, sequenced in a study of blood T cells in healthy people across ages. Sample-barcoded 5' priming and a J-beta primer mix drove a second PCR of about 6 to 12 cycles. TCRdb used MiXCR to reprocess the 5' RACE reads, holding one entry per CDR3 protein. The sample lists about 1.7 million distinct CDR3 sequences, about 30% seen once, with roughly 8% in the top ten. Sample: blood. The source is a woman aged 25 to 45 in good health.

The chain joins TRBV5-1 to TRBJ1-1; perhaps TRBD1 as D (5 bases). The CDR3 consists of 16 residues. The V end lost 1 base, the J end lost 1 base, and 14 bases lay between the germline ends. Germline V gene sequence: CDR1 SGHRS, CDR2 YFSETQ. The CDR3 DNA reads as TGCGCCAGCAGCTTGTTCCAGGGTTTCGAGAACACTGAAGCTTTCTTT. Encoded protein: CASSLFQGFENTEAFF.

There are a few counts of this clonotype. The chain carries TRBV28 and TRBJ2-5, with D uncertain. V lost 6 bases, J lost 5 bases, and 7 bases lay in between. CDR1 and CDR2 from the germline V gene are MDHEN and SYDVKM. The CDR3 consists of 11 residues. CDR3 DNA: TGTGCCAGCAGGGGGTGGGAGACCCAGTACTTC. Amino acid sequence: CASRGWETQYF.

Many counts were recorded for this clonotype. The rearrangement links TRBV15 to TRBJ2-7, with D possibly matching TRBD1 (6 bases). The CDR3 is 13 residues long. V was clipped by 3 bases and J by 4 bases, with 10 bases between them. Germline V gene data show CDR1 as LNHNV and CDR2 as YYDKDF (reference sequence). DNA of the CDR3: TGTGCCACCAGCAGTTACAGGGATTACGAGCAGTACTTC. It yields the protein CATSSYRDYEQYF.

The chain combines TRBV29-1 with TRBJ1-4, with D possibly being TRBD1 (5 bases). Deletions cut 4 bases from V and 7 bases from J, with 13 bases between. This CDR3 comprises 13 residues. In germline, CDR1 is SQVTM, CDR2 ANQGSEA. The CDR3 DNA is TGCAGCGTTGGAGAGGGGTGGGGTGAAAAACTGTTTTTT. This translates into CSVGEGWGEKLFF.

This clonotype was counted a few times. The V call is TRBV5-1, the J call TRBJ2-6; D unclear. From germline, CDR1 is SGHRS and CDR2 YFSETQ. The CDR3 contains 15 residues. Trimming stripped 6 bases from V and 0 bases from J, with 10 bases between. In nucleotides, the CDR3 is TGCGCCAGCACAGCTACAGCCTCTGGGGCCAACGTCCTGACTTTC. As protein: CASTATASGANVLTF.

Concerning this clonotype itself: Germline is not matched at one junction end, which may reflect a read error. The rearrangement links TRBV19 to TRBJ1-1; TRBD1 matches 11 bases. The germline CDR1 and CDR2 sequences are LNHDA and SQIVND (reference sequence). CDR3 size: 13 residues. CDR3 DNA sequence: TGTGCCAGTGGGGACAGGGGGAACGCTGAAGCTTTCTTT. Residues: CASGDRGNAEAFF.

Only a few counts were recorded for this clonotype. V and J are TRBV29-1 and TRBJ1-2; 8 bases align to TRBD1. CDR3 size: 13 residues. Germline V lookup: CDR1 SQVTM, CDR2 ANQGSEA. Unmatched junction bases numbered 9, after V lost 7 bases and J lost 5 bases. This chain's CDR3 is CSGGGQAAYGYTF. CDR3 sequence (DNA): TGCAGCGGTGGGGGACAGGCCGCGTATGGCTACACCTTC.

This clonotype was seen only a few times. The genes are TRBV12-3 or TRBV12-4 and TRBJ2-5; TRBD1 agrees at 7 bases. V was clipped by 6 bases and J by 2 bases; unmatched bases: 9. CDR3 length: 15 amino acids. The CDR3, as DNA: TGTGCCAGCAGCCCACGACAGGGTACGCAAGAGACCCAGTACTTC. This translates into CASSPRQGTQETQYF.

This clonotype was counted between two and nine times. V gene TRBV7-2 combines with J gene TRBJ1-2, with D perhaps matching TRBD1 (5 bases). Germline CDR1 is SGHTA and CDR2 is FQGNSA. Deletions cut 5 bases from V and 8 bases from J, with 18 bases between. There are 14 residues in the CDR3. In DNA, the CDR3 is TGTGCCAGCAGCCCACCTATGAGGGGCAGAGGCTACACCTTC. Protein: CASSPPMRGRGYTF.

This chain connects TRBV7-6 to TRBJ1-6; D ambiguous. Germline CDR1 SGHVS, CDR2 FNYEAQ. V lost 5 bases, J lost 14 bases, and 16 bases lay in between. This CDR3 contains 13 residues. The chain's CDR3 is CASSIGPRGTLHF. The CDR3 DNA follows: TGTGCCAGCAGCATTGGGCCGAGAGGTACCCTCCACTTT. The variable domain in full, with the rest retrieved from reference TRBV7-6 and TRBJ1-6, is GAGVSQSPRYKVTKRGQDVALRCDPISGHVSLYWYRQALGQGPEFLTYFNYEAQQDKSGLPNDRFSAERPEGSISTLTIQRTEQRDSAMYRCASSIGPRGTLHFGNGTRLTVT.

V and J are TRBV19 and TRBJ1-1; the D is unclear. Trimming shortened V by 8 bases and J by 0 bases, and 13 bases separated the two germline ends. Per germline, CDR1 LNHDA and CDR2 SQIVND (reference sequence). The CDR3 extends over 14 amino acids. The CDR3 DNA reads as TGTGCCAGTCGGAGGGAATCGGTGAACACTGAAGCTTTCTTT. It specifies CASRRESVNTEAFF.

The genes are TRBV18 and TRBJ2-7, with a tentative D call TRBD1 (5 bases). Trimming pared 2 bases from V and 5 bases from J, leaving 13 bases between. The CDR3 runs 14 residues. The germline V gene encodes CDR1 KGHSH and CDR2 LQKENI. The CDR3 loop reads CASSPNRQGNEQYF. The CDR3 DNA follows: TGTGCCAGCTCACCAAACCGGCAGGGTAACGAGCAGTACTTC.

The V and J genes are TRBV4-2 and TRBJ2-5; 8 bases align to TRBD2. V trimming: 3 bases; J trimming: 2 bases; junction bases outside the gene matches: 8. Germline CDR1 reads LGHNA; CDR2 reads YNFKEQ. There are 16 residues in the CDR3. The chain's CDR3 is CASSHPGASGQETQYF. CDR3 in DNA: TGTGCCAGCAGCCACCCCGGGGCTAGCGGGCAAGAGACCCAGTACTTC.

As concerns this clonotype: Possible read error: a much larger clone is one base away. This rearrangement joins TRBV10-3 to TRBJ2-5, with a weak D call TRBD1 (6 bases). V gave up 7 bases and J gave up 0 bases, with 12 bases separating them. Germline V lookup: CDR1 ENHRY, CDR2 SYGVKD. The CDR3 length is 14 residues. Here the CDR3 reads CAIIGDTYQETQYF. DNA of the CDR3: TGTGCCATCATTGGGGACACCTACCAAGAGACCCAGTACTTC.

Points on this clonotype: One end of the junction is discordant with germline, which a read error may explain. The rearrangement links TRBV5-1 to TRBJ2-3, with 7 positions matching TRBD2. CDR1 is SGHRS and CDR2 is YFSETQ in the germline V gene. The CDR3 sequence is 16 residues long. The CDR3: CASSPSGAGSIDTQYF. The CDR3 coding sequence is TGCGCCAGCAGCCCTTCGGGAGCGGGGAGCATAGATACGCAGTATTTT. Supplemented by reference TRBV5-1 and TRBJ2-3, the full variable domain reads KAGVTQTPRYLIKTRGQQVTLSCSPISGHRSVSWYQQTPGQGLQFLFEYFSETQRNKGNFPGRFSGRQFSNSRSEMNVSTLELGDSALYLCASSPSGAGSIDTQYFGPGTRLTVL.

V gene TRBV20-1 combines with J gene TRBJ2-7; D may be TRBD2 (6 bases). Trimming shortened V by 5 bases and J by 0 bases, and 11 bases separated the two germline ends. The CDR3 runs to 13 residues. Germline-derived CDR1 and CDR2 are DFQATT and SNEGSKA (reference sequence). CDR3 coding DNA: TGCAGTGCTGGGGGGTCCCACTCCTACGAGCAGTACTTC. Protein product: CSAGGSHSYEQYF.